A single sample gave rise to the 32 T cell receptor beta chains below, sequenced in a study of blood T cell repertoires in COVID-19. Generated by immunoSEQ multiplex PCR, the TCRdb table keeps only in-frame clones and is missing some. The sample includes roughly 250,000 clones, around four fifths of them seen just once. Sample: peripheral blood. These receptors all stem from a woman aged 55-70 years with active or convalescent COVID-19.

The rearrangement links TRBV24-1 to TRBJ2-7; D possibly corresponds to TRBD1 (5 bases). V lost 7 bases to trimming and J lost 5 bases, with 17 bases between them. CDR1 and CDR2 from the germline V gene are KGHDR and SFDVKD. The CDR3 contains 14 residues. CDR3 sequence reads: CATRPPAGLDEQYF. The CDR3 bases are TGTGCCACCAGACCCCCGGCAGGGCTGGACGAGCAGTACTTC.

The table lists this clone with a count of one. The chain uses TRBV7-9 and TRBJ1-1; D is undetermined. CDR3 length: 11 amino acids. Germline V lookup: CDR1 SEHNR, CDR2 FQNEAQ (reference sequence). The V and J ends lost 3 bases and 10 bases respectively, with 9 bases between them. The CDR3 coding sequence is TGTGCCAGCAGCTTTGAGGGAAGAGCTTTCTTT. It codes for CASSFEGRAFF.

The chain couples TRBV6-6 to TRBJ2-5; D not certain. In germline, CDR1 is MNHNY, CDR2 SVGAGI (reference sequence). The V end was cut by 3 bases, the J end by 0 bases, with 8 bases between. The CDR3 loop spans 14 amino acids. CDR3 in amino acids: CASSYGPNQETQYF. CDR3 in DNA: TGTGCCAGCAGTTATGGGCCCAACCAAGAGACCCAGTACTTC.

The gene calls are TRBV6-2 or TRBV6-3 and TRBJ2-2; weak D call: TRBD2 (5 bases). V gave up 0 bases and J gave up 4 bases, with 15 bases separating them. The germline V gene encodes CDR1 MNHEY and CDR2 SVGEGT. The CDR3 spans 17 residues. The CDR3 DNA sequence: TGTGCCAGCAGTTACTCCATTAGCGCCCTTACCACCGGGGAGCTGTTTTTT. Translation gives CASSYSISALTTGELFF.

This chain uses TRBV13 with TRBJ1-1; D ambiguous. The CDR3 runs 13 residues. The V gene's germline CDR1 is PRHDT and CDR2 FYEKMQ (reference sequence). V lost 4 bases, J lost 4 bases, and 10 bases lay in between. In DNA, the CDR3 is TGTGCCAGCAGCTACAGACGGGGCACTGAAGCTTTCTTT. The encoded protein is CASSYRRGTEAFF.

The gene calls are TRBV15 and TRBJ1-4, with unresolved D. The CDR3 runs 15 residues. V dropped 5 bases and J dropped 0 bases, with 10 bases sitting between them. Germline V gene data show CDR1 as LNHNV and CDR2 as YYDKDF (reference sequence). CDR3 protein: CATSPAPATNEKLFF. The CDR3 nucleotides read TGTGCCACCAGCCCCGCGCCCGCAACTAATGAAAAACTGTTTTTT.

This clone appeared a few times. Here the CDR3 reads CSAGQDGYTF. The CDR3 nucleotides are TGCAGTGCTGGACAGGATGGCTACACCTTC. The chain links TRBV20-1 to TRBJ1-2, with 7 bases fitting TRBD1. This CDR3 spans 10 amino acids. Germline V gives CDR1 DFQATT, CDR2 SNEGSKA (reference sequence). Trimming removed 5 bases from V and 6 bases from J; junction bases left unmatched: 0.

The chain carries TRBV21-1 and TRBJ1-6. TRBV21-1 is assigned pseudogene status. The CDR3 sequence is 15 residues long. CDR3 in DNA: TGTGCCAGCAGTCTCAGAGGCTCCTATAATTCACCCCTCCACTTT. Protein: CASSLRGSYNSPLHF.

As regards this clone: Distinct nucleotide sequences in the sample also encode this CDR3. The chain recombines TRBV19 with TRBJ1-2, with TRBD1 matching over 8 bases. V lost 4 bases, J lost 2 bases, and 0 bases stayed unmatched. The CDR3 totals 13 residues. The germline V gene has CDR1 LNHDA and CDR2 SQIVND (reference sequence). The CDR3 spells CASSRDRNYGYTF. The DNA for the CDR3 is TGTGCCAGTAGTAGGGACAGGAACTATGGCTACACCTTC.

The V gene is TRBV19, the J gene TRBJ1-5, with a weak D call TRBD1 (5 bases). This CDR3 is 16 amino acids long. Germline loops: CDR1 LNHDA, CDR2 SQIVND (reference sequence). V was trimmed by 6 bases and J by 0 bases, leaving 15 bases between them. The CDR3 spells CASSPIPGYSNQPQHF. Here the CDR3 DNA reads TGTGCCAGTAGCCCAATCCCAGGGTATAGCAATCAGCCCCAGCATTTT.

The V and J genes are TRBV3-1 (or the pseudogene TRBV3-2) and TRBJ2-5, with 10 bases aligning to TRBD2. Trimming cost V 2 bases and J 6 bases; bases outside gene matches: 6. Germline CDR1 is LGHDT and CDR2 is YNNKEL (reference sequence). The CDR3 covers 15 residues. CDR3 sequence reads: CASSQPAGGEKTQYF. CDR3 bases: TGTGCCAGCAGCCAACCAGCGGGAGGGGAAAAGACCCAGTACTTC.

This clone has only one observation. The V call is TRBV6-5, the J call TRBJ1-5, with a possible D match to TRBD1 (6 bases). The CDR3 is 13 residues long. Germline V lookup: CDR1 MNHEY, CDR2 SVGAGI. Trimming cost V 4 bases and J 7 bases, with 11 bases left between them. Here the CDR3 DNA reads TGTGCCAGCAGTTTCGGACAGACACAGCCCCAGCATTTT. It encodes CASSFGQTQPQHF.

This clone has only a few counts. J is TRBJ1-5 and V is TRBV2; perhaps TRBD1 as D (6 bases). V was pared by 3 bases and J by 1 base, with 13 bases between. The length of the CDR3 is 16 residues. From germline, CDR1 is SNHLY and CDR2 FYNNEI. This chain's CDR3 is CASSDGGPGSNQPQHF. CDR3 in DNA: TGTGCCAGCAGTGACGGGGGGCCTGGGAGCAATCAGCCCCAGCATTTT. The full variable domain, in which reference TRBV2 and TRBJ1-5 provide the parts outside the CDR3, is EPEVTQTPSHQVTQMGQEVILRCVPISNHLYFYWYRQILGQKVEFLVSFYNNEISEKSEIFDDQFSVERPDGSNFTLKIRSTKLEDSAMYFCASSDGGPGSNQPQHFGDGTRLSIL.

This clone has a single count. This sequence joins TRBV6-2 or TRBV6-3 and TRBJ1-5; 9 bases are a match to TRBD1. V lost 2 bases and J lost 5; bases outside the gene matches: 16. The CDR3 has 19 amino acids. Germline CDR1 and CDR2: MNHEY and SVGEGT. The CDR3, as DNA: TGTGCCAGCAGTTACGGCGGACAGGGGTTGCTTCTCGGGGATCAGCCCCAGCATTTT. Its translation is CASSYGGQGLLLGDQPQHF.

This clone has more than one count but fewer than ten. The V and J genes are TRBV19 and TRBJ2-2, with 10 positions matching TRBD2. The CDR3 runs 16 residues. Per germline, CDR1 LNHDA and CDR2 SQIVND (reference sequence). Trimming at V came to 5 bases and at J to 5 bases, leaving 8 bases not matched to a gene. The CDR3 reads CASSVWSGGATGELFF. Here the CDR3 DNA reads TGTGCCAGTAGTGTCTGGAGCGGGGGGGCGACCGGGGAGCTGTTTTTT. The full variable domain, rest sourced from reference TRBV19 and TRBJ2-2, is DGGITQSPKYLFRKEGQNVTLSCEQNLNHDAMYWYRQDPGQGLRLIYYSQIVNDFQKGDIAEGYSVSREKKESFPLTVTSAQKNPTAFYLCASSVWSGGATGELFFGEGSRLTVL.

The CDR3 region is CAWSGQGNQPQHF. In DNA, the CDR3 is TGTGCCTGGAGCGGACAGGGGAATCAGCCCCAGCATTTT. The chain is built from TRBV30 and TRBJ1-5, with TRBD1 matching over 9 bases. The ends lost 3 bases at V and 4 bases at J; junction bases unmatched: 1. The CDR3 is made up of 13 amino acids. Germline CDR1 GTSNPN, CDR2 SVGIG (reference sequence).

V and J are TRBV3-1 (or the pseudogene TRBV3-2) and TRBJ2-5; 7 nucleotides align to TRBD2. This CDR3 spans 15 amino acids. J lost 2 bases, V lost 8 bases, and 11 bases had no gene match. The germline gives CDR1 LGHDT, CDR2 YNNKEL (reference sequence). The DNA for the CDR3 is TGTGCCAGCCATCAGCGGTTGGGGGGGCAAGAGACCCAGTACTTC. Amino acid sequence: CASHQRLGGQETQYF.

The chain uses TRBV6-5 and TRBJ1-2, with TRBD1 identical over 9 bases. Looked up from germline, CDR1 is MNHEY and CDR2 is SVGAGI. The length of the CDR3 is 15 residues. The J segment lost 2 bases and the V segment lost 6 bases, leaving 7 bases of the junction unmatched. The CDR3: CASRIDRGKNYGYTF. The CDR3 DNA reads TGTGCCAGCAGGATTGACAGGGGGAAGAACTATGGCTACACCTTC.

The chain combines TRBV18 with TRBJ2-3; D is possibly TRBD2 (6 bases). The germline V gene has CDR1 KGHSH and CDR2 LQKENI. V was shortened by 2 bases and J by 2 bases, with 11 bases between the two germline ends. The CDR3 is 15 amino acids. The CDR3 bases are TGTGCCAGCTCACCAGTACGGGAGAACACAGATACGCAGTATTTT. Translation: CASSPVRENTDTQYF.

The chain employs TRBV12-3 or TRBV12-4 and TRBJ2-7; maybe TRBD1 (5 bases). V lost 2 bases and J 7 bases, leaving 9 bases between the germline ends. The CDR3 contains 12 residues. CDR3 bases: TGTGCCAGCAGTTTAACCCAGGGAGAGCAGTACGTC. Its protein is CASSLTQGEQYV.

The CDR3 nucleotides read TGTGCCAGCAGCTCCGTGTCCCGGGCGGGAAACGAGCAGTACTTC. As protein: CASSSVSRAGNEQYF. This chain connects TRBV7-2 to TRBJ2-7, with D tentatively TRBD2 (6 bases). The CDR3 consists of 15 residues. Germline V lookup: CDR1 SGHTA, CDR2 FQGNSA. V lost 4 bases and J 5 bases, leaving 18 bases between the germline ends.

V is TRBV2 and J is TRBJ2-7; 7 nucleotides agree with TRBD2. The CDR3 is 15 amino acids. V lost 6 bases, J lost 1 base, and 9 bases stayed unmatched. Germline-derived CDR1 and CDR2 are SNHLY and FYNNEI. Here the CDR3 DNA reads TGTGCCAGCAGGGGGGGGGACTACTCATCCTACGAGCAGTACTTC. This gives the protein CASRGGDYSSYEQYF.

DNA of the CDR3: TGCGCCAGCAGTGACTGGGGACTAGCGGGAGGGGATAGCACAGATACGCAGTATTTT. Translating gives CASSDWGLAGGDSTDTQYF. The chain uses TRBV10-2 and TRBJ2-3, with 16 bases identical to TRBD2. The CDR3 loop spans 19 amino acids. V was pared by 3 bases and J by 0 bases, with 6 bases of the junction left unmatched. Germline V gene lookup returns CDR1 WSHSY and CDR2 SAAADI.

The rearrangement uses TRBV7-9 and TRBJ1-1, with 7 nucleotides matching TRBD1. The V and J ends lost 2 bases and 10 bases, in that order; junction bases with no gene match: 7. Germline V gene lookup returns CDR1 SEHNR and CDR2 FQNEAQ (reference sequence). This CDR3 has 13 residues. The CDR3 nucleotides are TGTGCCAGCAGCTTAAGGGGCCCAGGGGGAGCTTTCTTT. Amino acid sequence: CASSLRGPGGAFF.

This clone occurred a few times. The chain links TRBV6-4 to TRBJ2-3; D may be TRBD1 (6 bases). The CDR3 is 14 residues long. Per germline, CDR1 MRHNA and CDR2 SNTAGT. V was clipped by 5 bases and J by 6 bases, with 15 bases between them. This CDR3 reads CASSRPNRVDTQYF. As DNA, the CDR3 is TGTGCCAGCAGTAGACCGAACAGGGTGGATACGCAGTATTTT.

About this clone itself: Additional DNA sequences in this sample encode the identical CDR3. V usage is TRBV7-2 and J usage is TRBJ2-5; 7 nucleotides line up with TRBD2. J lost 5 bases, V lost 5 bases, and 8 bases had no gene match. CDR1 is SGHTA, CDR2 FQGNSA, per germline. The length of the CDR3 is 14 residues. The CDR3 region has the DNA TGTGCCAGCAGCCCTGGACTAGGAGGCGAGACCCAGTACTTC. This gives the protein CASSPGLGGETQYF.

This chain uses TRBV6-5 with TRBJ2-7; TRBD1 matches 7 bases. Germline V lookup: CDR1 MNHEY, CDR2 SVGAGI. Trimming took 0 bases from V and 2 from J; bases not matched to a gene: 4. The length of the CDR3 is 15 residues. CDR3 protein: CASSYSNQGAYEQYV. The CDR3, as DNA: TGTGCCAGCAGTTACTCGAATCAGGGGGCCTACGAGCAGTACGTC.

The J gene is TRBJ1-1, the V gene TRBV12-3 or TRBV12-4; 8 bases match TRBD1. Trimming took 6 bases from V and 6 from J; bases not matched to a gene: 6. The CDR3 is 13 amino acids. The CDR3 reads CASSIQGVAEAFF. CDR3 bases: TGTGCCAGCAGCATACAGGGGGTGGCTGAAGCTTTCTTT.

This clone appeared a few times. The chain is built from TRBV9 and TRBJ1-1; 11 bases are a match to TRBD1. The CDR3 has 15 residues. Per the germline V gene, CDR1 is SGDLS and CDR2 is YYNGEE. V gave up 4 bases and J gave up 3 bases; unmatched junction bases: 5. Written as DNA, the CDR3 is TGTGCCAGCAGCATCGGACAGGGGGCGGACACTGAAGCTTTCTTT. It yields the protein CASSIGQGADTEAFF. The whole variable domain, filled in from reference TRBV9 and TRBJ1-1, reads DSGVTQTPKHLITATGQRVTLRCSPRSGDLSVYWYQQSLDQGLQFLIQYYNGEERAKGNILERFSAQQFPDLHSELNLSSLELGDSALYFCASSIGQGADTEAFFGQGTRLTVV.

The chain links TRBV6-5 to TRBJ2-2, with TRBD1 identical over 10 bases. The ends lost 8 bases at V and 4 bases at J; junction bases unmatched: 7. CDR1 and CDR2 from the germline V gene are MNHEY and SVGAGI. The CDR3 consists of 15 residues. The CDR3 here is CASYRQGASTGELFF. CDR3 DNA: TGTGCCAGCTATCGACAGGGGGCAAGCACCGGGGAGCTGTTTTTT.

This clone occurred a few times. The V gene is TRBV7-9, the J gene TRBJ2-3; 9 bases map to TRBD2. The CDR3 totals 18 residues. Germline loops: CDR1 SEHNR, CDR2 FQNEAQ (reference sequence). J gave up 4 bases and V 3 bases, and 14 bases lay outside the gene matches. CDR3 in DNA: TGTGCCAGCAGCTTCCCGTCCACTAGCGGGCCTCTCTCAGATACGCAGTATTTT. It is translated as CASSFPSTSGPLSDTQYF.

The chain carries TRBV7-8 and TRBJ2-2; 11 nucleotides agree with TRBD2. V shed 5 bases, J shed 3 bases, and the junction held 14 bases outside the gene matches. Germline-derived CDR1 and CDR2 are SGHVS and FQNEAQ. The CDR3 contains 19 residues. The CDR3 coding sequence is TGTGCCAGCAGCCGACGTCTAAAGTCACTAGCGGGGGACACCGGGGAGCTGTTTTTT. It yields the protein CASSRRLKSLAGDTGELFF.